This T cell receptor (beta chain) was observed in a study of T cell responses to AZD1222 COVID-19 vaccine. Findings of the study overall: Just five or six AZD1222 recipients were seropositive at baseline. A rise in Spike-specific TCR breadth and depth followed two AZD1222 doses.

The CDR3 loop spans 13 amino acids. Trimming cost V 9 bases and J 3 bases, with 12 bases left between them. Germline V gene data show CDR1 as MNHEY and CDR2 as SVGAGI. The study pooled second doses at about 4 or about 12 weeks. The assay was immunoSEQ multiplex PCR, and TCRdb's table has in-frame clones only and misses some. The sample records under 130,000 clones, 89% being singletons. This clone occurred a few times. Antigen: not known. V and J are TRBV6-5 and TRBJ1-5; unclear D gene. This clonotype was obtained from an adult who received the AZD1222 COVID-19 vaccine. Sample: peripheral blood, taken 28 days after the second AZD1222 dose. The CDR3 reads CASQEANNQPQHF. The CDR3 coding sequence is TGTGCCAGTCAAGAAGCTAACAATCAGCCCCAGCATTTT.